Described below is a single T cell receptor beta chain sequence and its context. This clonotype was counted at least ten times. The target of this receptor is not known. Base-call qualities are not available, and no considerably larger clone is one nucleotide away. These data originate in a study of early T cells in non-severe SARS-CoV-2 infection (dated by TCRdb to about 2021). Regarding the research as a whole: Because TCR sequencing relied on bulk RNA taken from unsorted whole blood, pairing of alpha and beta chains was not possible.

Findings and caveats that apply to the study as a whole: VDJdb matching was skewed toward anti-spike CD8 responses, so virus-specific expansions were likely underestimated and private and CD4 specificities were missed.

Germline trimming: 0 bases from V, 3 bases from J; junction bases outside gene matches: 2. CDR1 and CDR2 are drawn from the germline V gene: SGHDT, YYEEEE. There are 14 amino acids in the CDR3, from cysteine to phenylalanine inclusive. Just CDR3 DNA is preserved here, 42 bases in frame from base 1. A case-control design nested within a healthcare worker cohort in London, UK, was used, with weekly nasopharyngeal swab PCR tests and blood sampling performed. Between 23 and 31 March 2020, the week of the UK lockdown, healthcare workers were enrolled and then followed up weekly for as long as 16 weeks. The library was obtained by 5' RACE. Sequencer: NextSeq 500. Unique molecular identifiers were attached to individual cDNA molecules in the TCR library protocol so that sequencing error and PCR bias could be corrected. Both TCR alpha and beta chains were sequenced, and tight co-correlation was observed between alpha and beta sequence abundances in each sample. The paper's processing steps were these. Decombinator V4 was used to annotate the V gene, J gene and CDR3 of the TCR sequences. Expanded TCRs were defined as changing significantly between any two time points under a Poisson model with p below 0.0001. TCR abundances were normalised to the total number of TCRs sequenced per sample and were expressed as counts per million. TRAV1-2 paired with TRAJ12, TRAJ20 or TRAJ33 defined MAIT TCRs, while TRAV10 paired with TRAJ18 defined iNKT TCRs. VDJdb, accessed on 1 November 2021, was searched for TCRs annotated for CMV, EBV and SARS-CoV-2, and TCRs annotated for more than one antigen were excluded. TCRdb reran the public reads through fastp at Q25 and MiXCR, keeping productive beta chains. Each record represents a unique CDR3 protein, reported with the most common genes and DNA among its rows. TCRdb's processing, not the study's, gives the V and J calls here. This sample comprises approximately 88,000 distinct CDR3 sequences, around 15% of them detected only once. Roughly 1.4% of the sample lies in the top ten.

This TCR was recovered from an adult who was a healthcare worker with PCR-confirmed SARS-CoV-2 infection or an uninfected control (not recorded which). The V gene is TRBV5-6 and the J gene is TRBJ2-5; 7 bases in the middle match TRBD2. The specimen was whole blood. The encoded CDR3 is CASSLGSGEETQYF. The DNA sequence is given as TGTGCCAGCAGCTTGGGGAGCGGGGAAGAGACCCAGTACTTC. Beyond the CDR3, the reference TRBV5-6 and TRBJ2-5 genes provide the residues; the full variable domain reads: DAGVTQSPTHLIKTRGQQVTLRCSPKSGHDTVSWYQQALGQGPQFIFQYYEEEERQRGNFPDRFSGHQFPNYSSELNVNALLLGDSALYLCASSLGSGEETQYFGPGTRLLVL.